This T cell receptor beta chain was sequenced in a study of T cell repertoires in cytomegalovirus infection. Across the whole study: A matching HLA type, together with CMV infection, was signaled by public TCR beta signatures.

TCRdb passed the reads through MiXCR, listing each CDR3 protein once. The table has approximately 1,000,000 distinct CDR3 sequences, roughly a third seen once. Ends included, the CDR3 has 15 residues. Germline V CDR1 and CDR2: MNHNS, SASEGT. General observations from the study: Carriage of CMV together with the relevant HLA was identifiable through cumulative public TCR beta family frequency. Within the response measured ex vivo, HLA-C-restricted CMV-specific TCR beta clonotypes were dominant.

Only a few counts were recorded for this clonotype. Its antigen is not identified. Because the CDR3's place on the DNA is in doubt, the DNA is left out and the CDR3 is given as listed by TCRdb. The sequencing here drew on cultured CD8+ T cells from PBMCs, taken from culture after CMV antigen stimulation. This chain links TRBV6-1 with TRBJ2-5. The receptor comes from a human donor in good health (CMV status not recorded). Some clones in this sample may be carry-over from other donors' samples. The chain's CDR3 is CASSSSTALQETQYF.